The 15 T cell receptor beta chains given below trace back to one sample, sequenced in a study of blood T cell repertoires in COVID-19. Some clones are missing from TCRdb's copy, which holds only in-frame ones; the method was immunoSEQ multiplex PCR. The table records a few hundred thousand clones, under 95% of them present only once. Sample: PBMCs or T cells enriched from blood (not recorded which). The source of these receptors is a woman aged 25-40 years who had recovered from COVID-19.

The chain joins TRBV7-2 to TRBJ1-4; D may be TRBD1 (5 bases). Deletions cut 5 bases from V and 4 bases from J, with 11 bases between. The CDR3 totals 14 residues. Germline V gene data show CDR1 as SGHTA and CDR2 as FQGNSA. The CDR3 region is CASSLAGRNEKLFF. The CDR3 coding sequence is TGTGCCAGCAGCCTCGCAGGGCGTAATGAAAAACTGTTTTTT.

The chain carries TRBV6-2 or TRBV6-3 and TRBJ2-4, with TRBD2 matching 12 bases. Germline V gene sequence: CDR1 MNHEY, CDR2 SVGEGT. The V and J ends lost 3 bases and 5 bases, in that order; junction bases with no gene match: 8. The CDR3 is 17 amino acids. For the CDR3, the DNA is TGTGCCAGCAGTTATCCGACTAGCGGGAGTTGGGAAAACATTCAGTACTTC. Its protein is CASSYPTSGSWENIQYF.

The chain carries TRBV4-2 and TRBJ1-1; D might be TRBD1 (5 bases). The CDR3 length is 13 residues. The germline V gene encodes CDR1 LGHNA and CDR2 YNFKEQ. V was cut by 1 base and J by 7 bases, with 10 bases left in between. CDR3 coding DNA: TGTGCCAGCAGCCAAGGTACAGACAGTGAAGCTTTCTTT. Translating it yields CASSQGTDSEAFF.

This rearrangement joins TRBV9 to TRBJ2-5, with a tentative D call TRBD2 (6 bases). Germline V CDR1 and CDR2: SGDLS, YYNGEE. The CDR3 is 13 amino acids. V was trimmed by 4 bases and J by 2 bases, leaving 9 bases between them. The CDR3 DNA sequence: TGTGCCAGCAGCACTAGCCTTCAAGAGACCCAGTACTTC. Translation: CASSTSLQETQYF.

The rearrangement uses TRBV9 and TRBJ2-1; D possibly corresponds to TRBD2 (5 bases). Germline V gene sequence: CDR1 SGDLS, CDR2 YYNGEE. Trimming pared 2 bases from V and 0 bases from J, leaving 12 bases between. This CDR3 has 16 amino acids. The CDR3 protein is CASSVGWRSSYNEQFF. The CDR3 bases are TGTGCCAGCAGCGTGGGGTGGAGGAGCTCCTACAATGAGCAGTTCTTC.

This chain links TRBV19 with TRBJ2-2; D unresolved. The CDR3 has 15 amino acids. CDR1 and CDR2 from the germline V gene are LNHDA and SQIVND (reference sequence). Trimming left V 5 bases short and J 1 base short, with 11 bases between. The CDR3 spells CASSFSGLNTGELFF. CDR3 sequence (DNA): TGTGCCAGTAGTTTTTCAGGCTTGAACACCGGGGAGCTGTTTTTT.

A word on this clone: Other nucleotide sequences from this sample produce the same CDR3. The chain joins TRBV7-9 to TRBJ1-1; TRBD1 matches 7 bases. Germline CDR1 reads SEHNR; CDR2 reads FQNEAQ (reference sequence). With V trimmed by 3 bases and J by 3 bases, 4 bases remained unmatched. This CDR3 is 14 amino acids long. Here the CDR3 reads CASSLGQGDTEAFF. CDR3 coding DNA: TGTGCCAGCAGCTTGGGCCAGGGGGACACTGAAGCTTTCTTT.

The genes are TRBV6-5 and TRBJ2-5; the match to TRBD1 covers 7 bases. J lost 4 bases, V lost 6 bases, and 8 bases had no gene match. Per the germline V gene, CDR1 is MNHEY and CDR2 is SVGAGI. This CDR3 is 14 amino acids long. For the CDR3, the DNA is TGTGCCAGCAGCCCGGGACAGTCGCGAGAGACCCAGTACTTC. Encoded protein: CASSPGQSRETQYF.

The chain combines TRBV28 with TRBJ1-2; TRBD1 aligns across 12 bases. The CDR3 extends over 14 amino acids. Trimming took 5 bases from V and 8 from J; bases not matched to a gene: 6. Germline CDR1 is MDHEN and CDR2 is SYDVKM. CDR3 residues: CASSPGQGANGYTF. DNA for the CDR3: TGTGCCAGCAGTCCGGGACAGGGGGCTAACGGCTACACCTTC.

The chain links TRBV6-5 to TRBJ1-4; TRBD1 matches 7 bases. Per the germline V gene, CDR1 is MNHEY and CDR2 is SVGAGI. V gave up 5 bases and J gave up 4 bases; unmatched junction bases: 4. This CDR3 comprises 14 residues. CDR3 sequence (DNA): TGTGCCAGCAGTAAACAGGGGAATAATGAAAAACTGTTTTTT. It yields the protein CASSKQGNNEKLFF.

This chain connects TRBV6-2 or TRBV6-3 to TRBJ1-2; possible D gene TRBD1, 5 bases. Trimming removed 0 bases from V and 4 bases from J, with 9 bases in between. This CDR3 is 14 amino acids long. In germline, CDR1 is MNHEY, CDR2 SVGEGT. The CDR3 loop is CASSYSQGIYGYTF. The CDR3 DNA is TGTGCCAGCAGTTACTCCCAGGGCATCTATGGCTACACCTTC.

The chain recombines TRBV28 with TRBJ1-5, with D perhaps matching TRBD1 (6 bases). This CDR3 spans 17 amino acids. V was clipped by 3 bases and J by 0 bases, with 15 bases between them. Germline V lookup: CDR1 MDHEN, CDR2 SYDVKM. This chain's CDR3 is CASSFRGGGNSNQPQHF. Written as DNA, the CDR3 is TGTGCCAGCAGTTTTCGAGGGGGGGGAAATAGCAATCAGCCCCAGCATTTT.

This chain connects TRBV11-1 to TRBJ1-1; 8 nucleotides agree with TRBD1. The V segment lost 5 bases and the J segment 7 bases; nucleotides outside the gene matches: 9. Germline CDR1 SGHAT, CDR2 FQDESV (reference sequence). This CDR3 contains 14 residues. The CDR3 region is CASSPLTGVFEAFF. In DNA, the CDR3 is TGTGCCAGCAGCCCCCTGACAGGGGTATTTGAAGCTTTCTTT.

The chain links TRBV11-2 to TRBJ2-7, with 7 positions matching TRBD1. V dropped 6 bases and J dropped 0; count of bases not matched to a gene: 5. The length of the CDR3 is 14 residues. The germline V gene has CDR1 SGHAT and CDR2 FQNNGV. The CDR3 sequence is CASRSTGSSYEQYF. In DNA, the CDR3 is TGTGCCAGCAGATCGACAGGGAGCTCCTACGAGCAGTACTTC.

This chain uses TRBV19 with TRBJ1-3; D is perhaps TRBD1 (5 bases). The germline CDR1 and CDR2 sequences are LNHDA and SQIVND (reference sequence). V lost 9 bases and J 0 bases, leaving 15 bases between the germline ends. The CDR3 consists of 15 residues. In nucleotides, the CDR3 is TGTGCCAGCGGATCCACAGGTACCTCTGGAAACACCATATATTTT. This sequence encodes CASGSTGTSGNTIYF.